Included here is one T cell receptor beta chain sequence, with context. Antigen specificity is unknown. CDR3 length equals 11 residues. Germline CDR1 SQVTM, CDR2 ANQGSEA. With 6 bases removed from V and 7 bases from J, the gap between germline ends came to 10 bases. The sample originates from a study of Ad26.COV2.S vaccination and SARS-CoV-2 variants. Study-wide results and caveats: Vaccine and placebo recipients had comparable breadth of non-spike TCRs. Vaccinees displayed broader spike-specific TCR repertoires than placebo recipients.

Stated treatment: around 19 received Ad26.COV2.S at low or high dose, single or two shots; about 5 received placebo; per-sample allocation not given. On day 63 after the first injection, vaccine and placebo recipients gave samples. A Boston adult aged 18-55 years was the donor. Profiling relied on immunoSEQ multiplex PCR, and the TCRdb table lists in-frame clones only, not all of them. Of hundreds of thousands of clones in the sample, 89% were seen once. The rearrangement uses TRBV29-1 and TRBJ2-1, with TRBD1 as a possible D gene (6 bases). Source: peripheral blood, taken in a trial of Ad26.COV2.S vaccine versus placebo. This TCR was sampled from a person aged 18-60 years who received the Ad26.COV2.S COVID-19 vaccine or a placebo. The CDR3 sequence is CSVGAKNEQFF. The CDR3 DNA reads as TGCAGCGTGGGGGCGAAGAATGAGCAGTTCTTC.